Following are 24 T cell receptor beta chains from one sample sequenced in a study of PD-1 blockade in classical Hodgkin lymphoma. The patients all showed relapse after autologous stem cell transplantation, while their brentuximab vedotin exposure varied. Assay used: immunoSEQ multiplex PCR; TCRdb lists only in-frame clones, some missing. The sample has 100,000 to 130,000 clones, 80% to 90% seen once; the top ten hold just under 20%. The material was peripheral blood mononuclear cells (PBMCs), obtained before the second cycle of nivolumab. These receptors all come from a human donor with classical Hodgkin lymphoma.

This clone was recorded only once. The rearrangement links TRBV19 to TRBJ2-3; TRBD2 agrees at 7 bases. Germline V lookup: CDR1 LNHDA, CDR2 SQIVND (reference sequence). The CDR3 loop spans 15 amino acids. The J segment lost 4 bases and the V segment lost 1 base, leaving 5 bases of the junction unmatched. CDR3 loop: CASSIVGGPADTQYF. CDR3 DNA: TGTGCCAGTAGTATAGTGGGAGGGCCAGCAGATACGCAGTATTTT.

The genes are TRBV19 and TRBJ1-1, with D possibly matching TRBD1 (5 bases). Germline V gene sequence: CDR1 LNHDA, CDR2 SQIVND (reference sequence). Between the trimmed V and J ends, which lost 3 bases and 1 base, there was a span of 15 bases. The CDR3 length is 16 residues. The CDR3 is CASSIPAGAKNTEAFF. DNA for the CDR3: TGTGCCAGTAGTATCCCGGCCGGGGCTAAGAACACTGAAGCTTTCTTT.

The sample holds one count of this clone. The gene calls are TRBV7-9 and TRBJ2-3; 10 bases agree with TRBD2. V dropped 4 bases and J dropped 5; count of bases not matched to a gene: 9. From germline, CDR1 is SEHNR and CDR2 FQNEAQ (reference sequence). The CDR3 runs 16 residues. CDR3 sequence: CASSSEAGGLKDTQYF. CDR3 DNA: TGTGCCAGCAGCTCCGAAGCGGGAGGGTTAAAAGATACGCAGTATTTT.

This clone was detected only once. V and J are TRBV5-1 and TRBJ2-1; 9 bases are a match to TRBD2. Germline CDR1 is SGHRS and CDR2 is YFSETQ. The CDR3 totals 15 residues. The V gene end was trimmed by 2 bases and the J gene end by 6 bases; junction bases not matched to a gene: 6. The chain's CDR3 is CASSFGASGTNEQFF. In nucleotides, the CDR3 is TGCGCCAGCAGCTTTGGGGCTAGCGGGACCAATGAGCAGTTCTTC.

In its sample, this clone was seen once. This chain joins TRBV27 and TRBJ2-5; 7 positions match TRBD1. CDR1 is MNHEY, CDR2 SMNVEV, per germline (reference sequence). CDR3 size: 16 residues. V lost 4 bases to trimming and J lost 5 bases; unmatched junction nucleotides: 13. CDR3 sequence: CASSSQGSYSRETQYF. Here the CDR3 DNA reads TGTGCCAGCAGTTCACAGGGGTCTTACTCCCGGGAGACCCAGTACTTC.

This clone came up once. V and J are TRBV5-1 and TRBJ2-7, with D uncertain. There are 11 residues in the CDR3. Trimming cost V 4 bases and J 6 bases, with 8 bases left between them. Germline CDR1 and CDR2: SGHRS and YFSETQ. This chain's CDR3 is CASSLTSEQYF. For the CDR3, the DNA is TGCGCCAGCAGCCTGACATCCGAGCAGTACTTC.

The chain combines TRBV28 with TRBJ1-5, with D uncertain. There are 13 residues in the CDR3. Looked up from germline, CDR1 is MDHEN and CDR2 is SYDVKM. V dropped 5 bases and J dropped 7 bases, with 12 bases sitting between them. The CDR3 DNA reads TGTGCCAGCAGTAGGTTCGGCTTACAGCCCCAGCATTTT. It translates to CASSRFGLQPQHF.

This sequence joins TRBV18 and TRBJ1-2; D may be TRBD1 (6 bases). CDR1 and CDR2 from the germline V gene are KGHSH and LQKENI. The CDR3 has 15 amino acids. V dropped 0 bases and J dropped 4 bases, with 12 bases sitting between them. DNA of the CDR3: TGTGCCAGCTCACCACCGGCGGGGGCTGGCTATGGCTACACCTTC. Translation gives CASSPPAGAGYGYTF.

The V call is TRBV29-1, the J call TRBJ2-7; possibly TRBD2 for D (6 bases). The ends were cut back, 3 bases at V and 6 bases at J, with 21 bases in the middle. The CDR3 runs to 15 residues. Germline loops: CDR1 SQVTM, CDR2 ANQGSEA. CDR3 sequence: CSVEIRGTGVPEQYF. CDR3 coding DNA: TGCAGCGTTGAGATTCGGGGTACGGGGGTCCCCGAGCAGTACTTC.

The chain carries TRBV28 and TRBJ2-7; 10 nucleotides line up with TRBD2. Germline loops: CDR1 MDHEN, CDR2 SYDVKM. The CDR3 has 18 amino acids. V lost 1 base to trimming and J lost 0 bases; unmatched junction nucleotides: 9. CDR3 sequence: CASSLSPSLAGVSYEQYF. Written as DNA, the CDR3 is TGTGCCAGCAGTTTATCCCCCTCGCTAGCGGGGGTCTCCTACGAGCAGTACTTC.

The chain carries TRBV29-1 and TRBJ1-2, with 10 bases aligning to TRBD1. Germline CDR1 and CDR2: SQVTM and ANQGSEA. V lost 7 bases, J lost 7 bases, and 3 bases stayed unmatched. The CDR3 runs to 11 residues. CDR3 sequence (DNA): TGCAGCGCGGGACAGGGGTCTGGCTACACCTTC. Its translation is CSAGQGSGYTF.

This clone is a singleton in its sample. CDR3 sequence (DNA): TGTGCCAGCAGCCCCGAGCCGGTAGCGCTCAATGAGCAGTTCTTC. It specifies CASSPEPVALNEQFF. The chain links TRBV5-4 to TRBJ2-1, with D tentatively TRBD2 (5 bases). V shed 4 bases and J shed 6 bases, with 17 bases lying between them. Germline V gene lookup returns CDR1 SGHNT and CDR2 YYREEE (reference sequence). This CDR3 region has 15 residues.

The chain combines TRBV5-8 with TRBJ2-5, with unresolved D. CDR1 and CDR2 (germline): SGHTS, YDEGEE. With 4 bases removed from V and 5 bases from J, the gap between germline ends came to 12 bases. There are 13 residues in the CDR3. For the CDR3, the DNA is TGTGCCAGCAGCCCCGTAGTGGGTGAGACCCAGTACTTC. It translates to CASSPVVGETQYF.

The rearrangement links TRBV28 to TRBJ1-4, with TRBD1 identical over 8 bases. V shed 4 bases, J shed 6 bases, and the junction held 4 bases outside the gene matches. Germline CDR1 and CDR2: MDHEN and SYDVKM. CDR3 size: 14 residues. CDR3 in amino acids: CASSSGQGYEKLFF. CDR3 DNA: TGTGCCAGCAGTTCCGGACAGGGCTATGAAAAACTGTTTTTT.

The chain combines TRBV30 with TRBJ1-1; 8 bases are a match to TRBD1. CDR3 length: 15 residues. The germline CDR1 and CDR2 sequences are GTSNPN and SVGIG (reference sequence). Unmatched junction bases numbered 10, after V lost 4 bases and J lost 3 bases. CDR3 in DNA: TGTGCCTGGATAGGGCGACAGGGGAGGTACACTGAAGCTTTCTTT. This gives the protein CAWIGRQGRYTEAFF.

The chain employs TRBV29-1 and TRBJ1-2; maybe TRBD1 (6 bases). CDR1 and CDR2 (germline): SQVTM, ANQGSEA. Trimming took 0 bases from V and 3 from J, leaving 17 bases between them. The CDR3 has 16 residues. The DNA of the CDR3 is TGCAGCGTTGAAGAGTGGGGGCAAAATCTTCACTATGGCTACACCTTC. This translates into CSVEEWGQNLHYGYTF.

The V gene is TRBV28, the J gene TRBJ2-1; 9 nucleotides line up with TRBD2. The CDR3 loop spans 17 amino acids. V was pared by 2 bases and J by 8 bases, with 13 bases of the junction left unmatched. The V gene's germline CDR1 is MDHEN and CDR2 SYDVKM. The CDR3 sequence is CASSLELRGRANYEQFF. The CDR3 DNA sequence: TGTGCCAGCAGTTTAGAGCTACGCGGGAGGGCCAACTATGAGCAGTTCTTC.

The rearrangement links TRBV27 to TRBJ2-7; D perhaps matches TRBD1 (6 bases). Germline V CDR1 and CDR2: MNHEY, SMNVEV (reference sequence). Trimming stripped 2 bases from V and 5 bases from J, with 13 bases between. The CDR3 has 14 amino acids. CDR3 sequence: CASSLTGTRHEQYF. As DNA, the CDR3 is TGTGCCAGCAGTTTAACAGGGACGAGGCACGAGCAGTACTTC.

CDR3 sequence reads: CASSLFAGSGEQFF. The CDR3 DNA sequence: TGTGCCAGCAGCTTATTCGCAGGGTCGGGTGAGCAGTTCTTC. The chain links TRBV7-6 to TRBJ2-1, with D possibly matching TRBD1 (5 bases). Per germline, CDR1 SGHVS and CDR2 FNYEAQ. The V gene lost 2 bases and the J gene lost 9 bases, with 14 bases spanning the gap. The CDR3 contains 14 residues.

The V call is TRBV6-5, the J call TRBJ1-2; 7 bases are shared with TRBD1. The V gene's germline CDR1 is MNHEY and CDR2 SVGAGI. CDR3 size: 12 residues. V gave up 6 bases and J gave up 4 bases; unmatched junction bases: 2. This CDR3 reads CASSQGVYGYTF. The CDR3 nucleotides are TGTGCCAGCAGCCAGGGGGTCTATGGCTACACCTTC.

The V gene is TRBV14, the J gene TRBJ2-2, with 10 bases lining up with TRBD1. The CDR3 runs to 17 residues. V gave up 6 bases and J gave up 0 bases; unmatched junction bases: 7. In germline, CDR1 is SGHDN, CDR2 FVKESK. CDR3 amino acids: CASSLDRGQANTGELFF. The CDR3, as DNA: TGTGCCAGCAGTCTCGACAGGGGGCAGGCGAACACCGGGGAGCTGTTTTTT.

The chain employs TRBV7-9 and TRBJ2-7; possibly TRBD1 for D (6 bases). The CDR3 spans 14 residues. V lost 2 bases, J lost 3 bases, and 11 bases lay in between. The germline V gene has CDR1 SEHNR and CDR2 FQNEAQ (reference sequence). In DNA form, the CDR3 reads TGTGCCAGCAGCTTACCAGGGGCGATCTACGAGCAGTACTTC. This encodes CASSLPGAIYEQYF.

This chain joins TRBV4-3 and TRBJ2-6; D is ambiguous. This CDR3 has 19 amino acids. The V end lost 0 bases, the J end lost 3 bases, and 18 bases lay between the germline ends. Germline V gene data show CDR1 as LGHNA and CDR2 as YSLEER. This CDR3 reads CASSQEVYGPLSGANVLTF. CDR3 in DNA: TGCGCCAGCAGCCAAGAAGTGTACGGTCCCCTGAGTGGGGCCAACGTCCTGACTTTC.

The chain recombines TRBV20-1 with TRBJ1-2, with D possibly matching TRBD1 (6 bases). Germline V gives CDR1 DFQATT, CDR2 SNEGSKA (reference sequence). V was trimmed by 5 bases and J by 8 bases, leaving 12 bases between them. The CDR3 has 11 residues. The DNA for the CDR3 is TGCAGTGCTCAGGACAGCCAAGGCTACACCTTC. Translated: CSAQDSQGYTF.